The 10 T cell receptor beta chains below come from one sample, sequenced in a study of T cell repertoires in cytomegalovirus infection. No antigen is known for these receptors. TCRdb processed the reads anew with MiXCR; each CDR3 protein has one entry. The table includes approximately 310,000 distinct CDR3 sequences, 20% to 30% detected once. The starting material was cultured PBMCs, obtained from culture after CMV antigen stimulation. Receptors originate from a human donor in good health (CMV status not recorded). Some clones in this sample may be carry-over from other donors' samples.

There are many counts of this clonotype. The chain links TRBV7-9 to TRBJ2-2, with TRBD1 matching 7 bases. The CDR3 length is 16 residues. CDR1 and CDR2 (germline): SEHNR, FQNEAQ (reference sequence). J gave up 4 bases and V 2 bases, and 7 bases lay outside the gene matches. CDR3 in DNA: TGTGCCAGCAGCTTACGACAGGGCGTCCCCACCGGGGAGCTGTTTTTT. As protein: CASSLRQGVPTGELFF.

This clonotype was seen repeatedly, ten times or more. V usage is TRBV7-8 and J usage is TRBJ1-1; TRBD1 might be the D (6 bases). The ends were cut back, 2 bases at V and 7 bases at J, with 14 bases in the middle. The CDR3 loop spans 14 amino acids. CDR1 SGHVS and CDR2 FQNEAQ come from the germline V gene. The CDR3 loop is CASSLIGQINEAFF. Here the CDR3 DNA reads TGTGCCAGCAGCTTAATCGGACAGATCAATGAAGCTTTCTTT.

This clonotype appeared many times. The J gene is TRBJ2-6, the V gene TRBV6-2 or TRBV6-3; a weak D match, TRBD2 (6 bases). Germline V gene lookup returns CDR1 MNHEY and CDR2 SVGEGT. Trimming took off 6 bases at V and 1 base at J, with 10 bases between the two ends. This CDR3 is built from 15 residues. The CDR3 DNA sequence: TGTGCCAGCAGCCAGGAGGGTTCTGGGGCCAACGTCCTGACTTTC. Amino acid sequence: CASSQEGSGANVLTF.

The chain combines TRBV10-3 with TRBJ2-5; D call uncertain. The germline CDR1 and CDR2 sequences are ENHRY and SYGVKD. This CDR3 is 14 amino acids long. V dropped 1 base and J dropped 5 bases, with 11 bases sitting between them. Written as DNA, the CDR3 is TGTGCCATCAGTGAGTTTGGAGTGGATGAGACCCAGTACTTC. Its translation is CAISEFGVDETQYF.

This clonotype showed up just a few times. The genes are TRBV12-3 or TRBV12-4 and TRBJ2-1; 8 bases line up with TRBD1. J gave up 6 bases and V 6 bases, and 13 bases lay outside the gene matches. This CDR3 spans 16 amino acids. In DNA, the CDR3 is TGTGCCAGCAGCACTGGACAGGGTAGGGGCCTCAATGAGCAGTTCTTC. This sequence encodes CASSTGQGRGLNEQFF.

CDR3 loop: CASGRAGSSYNEQFF. The CDR3 DNA reads TGTGCCAGCGGGAGGGCGGGGTCGTCCTACAATGAGCAGTTCTTC. V is TRBV11-2 and J is TRBJ2-1; TRBD2 matches 7 bases. CDR3 size: 15 residues. Trimming removed 8 bases from V and 1 base from J; junction bases left unmatched: 8. Per the germline V gene, CDR1 is SGHAT and CDR2 is FQNNGV.

This chain joins TRBV19 and TRBJ2-1; 7 bases map to TRBD1. This CDR3 contains 15 residues. Germline values: CDR1 LNHDA, CDR2 SQIVND (reference sequence). Trimming at V came to 5 bases and at J to 6 bases, leaving 10 bases not matched to a gene. CDR3: CASSLPLQGTNEQFF. In nucleotides, the CDR3 is TGTGCCAGTAGTCTCCCCCTACAGGGGACCAATGAGCAGTTCTTC.

The chain links TRBV6-2 or TRBV6-3 to TRBJ2-1; 10 nucleotides agree with TRBD2. The CDR3 length is 15 residues. The germline gives CDR1 MNHEY, CDR2 SVGEGT. The V and J ends lost 6 bases and 7 bases, in that order; junction bases with no gene match: 9. Written as DNA, the CDR3 is TGTGCCAGCAGGAACCTAGCGGGAGTGGGGAATGAGCAGTTCTTC. It codes for CASRNLAGVGNEQFF.

The chain joins TRBV4-1 to TRBJ2-7, with 12 bases lining up with TRBD2. Unmatched junction bases numbered 17, after V lost 2 bases and J lost 3 bases. This CDR3 comprises 20 residues. Germline loops: CDR1 MGHRA, CDR2 YSYEKL. The CDR3 loop reads CASSQRLAGVSVKGRYEQYF. The CDR3 region has the DNA TGCGCCAGCAGCCAACGACTAGCGGGAGTTTCAGTCAAAGGTCGCTACGAGCAGTACTTC.

CDR3 sequence: CASSERQPSTDTQYF. The CDR3 nucleotides read TGTGCCAGCAGTGAGAGACAGCCCTCCACAGATACGCAGTATTTT. The chain has TRBV25-1 and TRBJ2-3, with D possibly matching TRBD1 (5 bases). The CDR3 contains 15 residues. The germline V gene encodes CDR1 MGHDK and CDR2 SYGVNS. The V gene lost 3 bases and the J gene lost 2 bases, with 12 bases spanning the gap.